This entry lists 18 T cell receptor beta chains sequenced from one sample in a study of OX40 agonist ivuxolimab in advanced cancers. Libraries were prepared by immunoSEQ multiplex PCR; TCRdb keeps only in-frame clonotypes and omits some of them. The sample holds more than 25,000 clones; roughly four fifths are singletons and the top ten take about a fifth. The sequencing used CD4+ or CD8+ T cells sorted from blood, collected in a trial of the OX40 agonist ivuxolimab. Every receptor here comes from an adult with an advanced solid tumor such as melanoma, head and neck, liver or kidney cancer.

This chain connects TRBV4-3 to TRBJ1-2; D is possibly TRBD1 (5 bases). Germline assignment: CDR1 LGHNA and CDR2 YSLEER. This CDR3 comprises 16 residues. Trimming took off 0 bases at V and 3 bases at J, with 14 bases between the two ends. CDR3 in amino acids: CASSQDRRGADYGYTF. The CDR3 DNA is TGCGCCAGCAGCCAAGATAGACGGGGCGCCGACTATGGCTACACCTTC.

This clone was detected a few times. The chain is built from TRBV28 and TRBJ2-1, with a tentative D call TRBD2 (7 bases). Per germline, CDR1 MDHEN and CDR2 SYDVKM. V shed 7 bases and J shed 3 bases, with 13 bases lying between them. The CDR3 is made up of 14 amino acids. CDR3 loop: CASKGGGRYNEQFF. The CDR3 coding sequence is TGTGCCAGCAAAGGGGGGGGGCGCTACAATGAGCAGTTCTTC.

This clone has only a few counts. The V gene is TRBV7-2, the J gene TRBJ1-1; D is undetermined. V shed 1 base and J shed 1 base, with 4 bases lying between them. CDR3 length: 13 amino acids. The germline gives CDR1 SGHTA, CDR2 FQGNSA. The CDR3 protein is CASSLGQNTEAFF. The CDR3 DNA sequence: TGTGCCAGCAGCTTAGGCCAGAACACTGAAGCTTTCTTT.

The chain employs TRBV29-1 and TRBJ2-7; the D gene is possibly TRBD2 (5 bases). Germline lookup yields CDR1 SQVTM and CDR2 ANQGSEA. The length of the CDR3 is 15 residues. V dropped 5 bases and J dropped 3 bases, with 20 bases sitting between them. CDR3 sequence: CSVHIRRTGYYEQYF. CDR3 DNA: TGCAGCGTTCACATCAGAAGGACGGGATACTACGAGCAGTACTTC.

This sequence joins TRBV11-2 and TRBJ2-1; 10 nucleotides match TRBD2. V trimming: 5 bases; J trimming: 5 bases; junction bases outside the gene matches: 6. This CDR3 spans 15 amino acids. CDR1 is SGHAT, CDR2 FQNNGV, per germline. The CDR3 sequence is CASSAGTSADNEQFF. The CDR3 bases are TGTGCCAGCAGCGCCGGGACTAGCGCGGACAATGAGCAGTTCTTC.

This chain connects TRBV9 to TRBJ2-2; TRBD1 matches 8 bases. CDR3 length: 17 amino acids. V gave up 3 bases and J gave up 0 bases; unmatched junction bases: 7. Germline assignment: CDR1 SGDLS and CDR2 YYNGEE. CDR3 nucleotide sequence: TGTGCCAGCAGCGCGTCCCGGGACAGGACGAACACCGGGGAGCTGTTTTTT. Amino acid sequence: CASSASRDRTNTGELFF.

This chain uses TRBV2 with TRBJ2-4; D may correspond to TRBD1 or TRBD2 (5 bases each). The CDR3 sequence is 12 residues long. V lost 10 bases to trimming and J lost 0 bases, with 7 bases between them. Germline CDR1 reads SNHLY; CDR2 reads FYNNEI. The CDR3 reads CATGTAKNIQYF. CDR3 DNA: TGTGCCACCGGGACAGCCAAAAACATTCAGTACTTC.

The CDR3 region is CASSRQGQASYEQYF. The CDR3 DNA reads as TGTGCCAGCAGCCGCCAGGGACAGGCCTCCTACGAGCAGTACTTC. The chain joins TRBV14 to TRBJ2-7; 8 bases line up with TRBD1. The CDR3 is 15 amino acids. V lost 4 bases to trimming and J lost 0 bases; unmatched junction nucleotides: 5. Germline V lookup: CDR1 SGHDN, CDR2 FVKESK.

J is TRBJ1-2 and V is TRBV19, with TRBD1 matching over 12 bases. Per the germline V gene, CDR1 is LNHDA and CDR2 is SQIVND (reference sequence). This CDR3 is built from 13 residues. The V segment lost 6 bases and the J segment 6 bases; nucleotides outside the gene matches: 2. This CDR3 is CASSGTGGNGYTF. The CDR3 DNA reads TGTGCCAGTAGCGGGACAGGGGGCAATGGCTACACCTTC. Full variable domain (rest looked up from reference TRBV19 and TRBJ1-2): DGGITQSPKYLFRKEGQNVTLSCEQNLNHDAMYWYRQDPGQGLRLIYYSQIVNDFQKGDIAEGYSVSREKKESFPLTVTSAQKNPTAFYLCASSGTGGNGYTFGSGTRLTVV.

Only a few counts were recorded for this clone. The chain combines TRBV19 with TRBJ1-1; D uncertain. The germline CDR1 and CDR2 sequences are LNHDA and SQIVND (reference sequence). V gave up 7 bases and J gave up 1 base, with 25 bases separating them. The length of the CDR3 is 18 residues. The CDR3 region has the DNA TGTGCCAGTATAGGTTGGACCTACCTCGGTCAGCAGAACACTGAAGCTTTCTTT. As protein: CASIGWTYLGQQNTEAFF.

CDR3 coding DNA: TGTGCCAGCAGTTTAGTTGACAGTCCCTATGGCTACACCTTC. This gives the protein CASSLVDSPYGYTF. The genes are TRBV28 and TRBJ1-2, with D perhaps matching TRBD1 (5 bases). The CDR3 extends over 14 amino acids. Germline V gene data show CDR1 as MDHEN and CDR2 as SYDVKM. V gave up 2 bases and J gave up 4 bases, with 11 bases separating them.

This clone showed up just once. The chain links TRBV30 to TRBJ1-6; 10 bases line up with TRBD1. The CDR3 sequence is 13 residues long. With 7 bases clipped from V and 8 bases from J, the junction kept 5 bases outside the gene matches. Germline V gives CDR1 GTSNPN, CDR2 SVGIG (reference sequence). In DNA form, the CDR3 reads TGTGCCTCAACCGGACAGGGGGATTCACCCCTCCACTTT. It encodes CASTGQGDSPLHF.

This clone showed up many times. J is TRBJ1-2 and V is TRBV28; tentative D call: TRBD1 (5 bases). Trimming shortened V by 7 bases and J by 7 bases, and 19 bases separated the two germline ends. The CDR3 loop spans 14 amino acids. Germline CDR1 reads MDHEN; CDR2 reads SYDVKM. The CDR3 coding sequence is TGTGCCAGCACCCCGTGGGGGGACTCGGGTGGCTACACCTTC. It codes for CASTPWGDSGGYTF.

The V gene is TRBV7-6, the J gene TRBJ2-1, with 10 bases that match TRBD2. The V and J ends lost 1 base and 6 bases, in that order; junction bases with no gene match: 3. The length of the CDR3 is 15 residues. The V gene's germline CDR1 is SGHVS and CDR2 FNYEAQ. In DNA form, the CDR3 reads TGTGCCAGCAGCTTAGGCGAGCGGGAGGGCAATGAGCAGTTCTTC. Amino acids: CASSLGEREGNEQFF.

The chain is built from TRBV19 and TRBJ1-1; tentative D call: TRBD1 (5 bases). This CDR3 has 14 amino acids. Deletions cut 6 bases from V and 1 base from J, with 12 bases between. The germline gives CDR1 LNHDA, CDR2 SQIVND (reference sequence). The CDR3 is CASRWGGTNTEAFF. The DNA for the CDR3 is TGTGCCAGTAGATGGGGAGGGACGAACACTGAAGCTTTCTTT.

The table lists this clone with a few counts. The chain carries TRBV28 and TRBJ2-2; D not certain. The CDR3 is 15 residues long. CDR1 is MDHEN, CDR2 SYDVKM, per germline. V was trimmed by 0 bases and J by 5 bases, leaving 10 bases between them. As DNA, the CDR3 is TGTGCCAGCAGTTTATGGACATCTACTACCGGGGAGCTGTTTTTT. Its translation is CASSLWTSTTGELFF.

The chain uses TRBV28 and TRBJ2-2; D call uncertain. CDR3 length equals 13 residues. V was clipped by 2 bases and J by 3 bases, with 4 bases between them. Germline V lookup: CDR1 MDHEN, CDR2 SYDVKM. CDR3 nucleotide sequence: TGTGCCAGCAGTTTAATGGACACCGGGGAGCTGTTTTTT. It specifies CASSLMDTGELFF.

The gene calls are TRBV6-6 and TRBJ2-7; possibly TRBD1 or TRBD2 for D (5 bases each). Germline CDR1 MNHNY, CDR2 SVGAGI (reference sequence). The CDR3 runs to 14 residues. The ends were cut back, 0 bases at V and 4 bases at J, with 10 bases in the middle. CDR3 amino acids: CASSYSWDPYEQYF. The CDR3 DNA reads as TGTGCCAGCAGTTACTCCTGGGACCCTTACGAGCAGTACTTC.